The clone carrying this T cell receptor (beta chain) was counted many times. Its antigen is unknown. The data are from a study of identical twins. Notes on the study in general: Out-of-frame TCR alpha sharing in monozygotic twins exceeded recombination model predictions.

TCRdb passed the 5' RACE reads through MiXCR, listing each CDR3 protein once. Of 400,000 or so distinct CDR3 sequences in the sample, about 9% were seen once. The CDR3 runs 14 residues. Germline V gene sequence: CDR1 DFQATT, CDR2 SNEGSKA (reference sequence). V lost 3 bases and J lost 4; bases outside the gene matches: 5. This clonotype originated in a woman in her fifties or sixties in good health. The chain has TRBV20-1 and TRBJ2-1, with 8 bases that match TRBD2. Sequenced material: naive T cells sorted from blood. In DNA form, the CDR3 reads TGCAGTGCTAGTCGGCTAGCGGGTTACAATGAGCAGTTCTTC. Its protein is CSASRLAGYNEQFF.